The 9 T cell receptor beta chains listed next were all sequenced from one sample in a study of T cell responses to AZD1222 COVID-19 vaccine. Sequencing was performed with immunoSEQ multiplex PCR; in TCRdb, only in-frame clones are kept and a portion is missing. The table lists around 260,000 clones, more than 85% of them singletons, with roughly 0.6% in the top ten. Sample: peripheral blood, taken on day 0 of AZD1222 vaccination. These TCRs come from an adult in good health.

J is TRBJ1-2 and V is TRBV2; 7 bases fit TRBD1. Germline CDR1 SNHLY, CDR2 FYNNEI. The CDR3 is made up of 14 amino acids. With 6 bases clipped from V and 7 bases from J, the junction kept 11 bases outside the gene matches. The CDR3 is CASSPGTVDVGYTF. Written as DNA, the CDR3 is TGTGCCAGCAGCCCCGGGACAGTGGACGTTGGCTACACCTTC.

The J gene is TRBJ2-1, the V gene TRBV3-1 (or the pseudogene TRBV3-2), with a weak D call TRBD2 (6 bases). CDR3 length equals 13 residues. V was trimmed by 4 bases and J by 15 bases, leaving 19 bases between them. CDR1 and CDR2 from the germline V gene are LGHDT and YNNKEL (reference sequence). The CDR3 loop reads CASSPPSGRGLFF. As DNA, the CDR3 is TGTGCCAGCAGCCCCCCAAGCGGGCGGGGCCTGTTCTTC.

The chain joins TRBV29-1 to TRBJ2-3; TRBD2 matches at 11 bases. There are 15 residues in the CDR3. Germline CDR1 reads SQVTM; CDR2 reads ANQGSEA. The V and J ends lost 4 bases and 2 bases, in that order; junction bases with no gene match: 5. The CDR3 is CSVAPTSGVTDTQYF. CDR3 sequence (DNA): TGCAGCGTTGCCCCGACTAGCGGGGTCACAGATACGCAGTATTTT.

The rearrangement links TRBV28 to TRBJ2-1; a possible D gene is TRBD1 (6 bases). The CDR3 covers 16 residues. Trimming removed 5 bases from V and 1 base from J, with 15 bases in between. Germline CDR1 reads MDHEN; CDR2 reads SYDVKM. This chain's CDR3 is CASSPQGPGSYNEQFF. CDR3 in DNA: TGTGCCAGCAGTCCCCAGGGGCCAGGGTCCTACAATGAGCAGTTCTTC.

V usage is TRBV5-4 and J usage is TRBJ1-3; perhaps TRBD1 as D (6 bases). Germline-derived CDR1 and CDR2 are SGHNT and YYREEE (reference sequence). The CDR3 runs 16 residues. Trimming removed 3 bases at V and 0 bases at J, with 13 bases between. DNA for the CDR3: TGTGCCAGCAGCTCGGGACACCCGAGCTCTGGAAACACCATATATTTT. Protein: CASSSGHPSSGNTIYF.

This sequence joins TRBV3-1 (or the pseudogene TRBV3-2) and TRBJ1-2; TRBD1 agrees at 7 bases. With V trimmed by 4 bases and J by 8 bases, 10 bases remained unmatched. Germline CDR1 LGHDT, CDR2 YNNKEL (reference sequence). This CDR3 is built from 14 residues. The chain's CDR3 is CASSPTGVVKGYTF. CDR3 DNA: TGTGCCAGCAGCCCCACAGGGGTCGTCAAAGGCTACACCTTC.

The chain carries TRBV15 and TRBJ2-3; 15 bases are shared with TRBD2. This CDR3 region has 18 residues. In germline, CDR1 is LNHNV, CDR2 YYDKDF (reference sequence). Trimming took 0 bases from V and 5 from J; bases not matched to a gene: 6. Here the CDR3 DNA reads TGTGCCACCAGCAGAGATTTTGGACTAGCGGGGGGGCGAGATACGCAGTATTTT. It yields the protein CATSRDFGLAGGRDTQYF.

The chain employs TRBV18 and TRBJ1-2; D is uncertain. V lost 4 bases, J lost 6 bases, and 18 bases lay in between. This CDR3 is 15 amino acids long. Germline V gives CDR1 KGHSH, CDR2 LQKENI. This CDR3 reads CASSLTPPRSNGYTF. As DNA, the CDR3 is TGTGCCAGCTCACTCACCCCGCCCCGCTCTAATGGCTACACCTTC.

The chain carries TRBV24-1 and TRBJ2-2; possible D gene TRBD1, 6 bases. V was clipped by 12 bases and J by 0 bases, with 13 bases between them. The germline CDR1 and CDR2 sequences are KGHDR and SFDVKD. The CDR3 loop spans 14 amino acids. CDR3 nucleotide sequence: TGTGCCTCGACCGGGACAACGAACACCGGGGAGCTGTTTTTT. Its translation: CASTGTTNTGELFF.